This entry is about one TCR beta chain. The data were taken from a study of cytomegalovirus exposure and HLA in healthy donors. The germline gives CDR1 SGHAT, CDR2 FQNNGV. The CDR3 runs to 15 residues. Trimming took off 5 bases at V and 1 base at J, with 14 bases between the two ends. The PCR used 60 Vbeta and 13 Jbeta primers. Using immunoSEQ multiplex PCR, the repertoire was profiled, and TCRdb retains in-frame clones only, with some absent. The table has 150,000 to 200,000 clones, around 85% seen once. Input material: PBMCs. The TCR originated in a boy aged 2-9 years in good health and CMV-seronegative. The rearrangement uses TRBV11-2 and TRBJ1-1; no definite D call. In DNA, the CDR3 is TGTGCCAGCAGCCCGGCGGGTCAGACGAACACTGAAGCTTTCTTT. It specifies CASSPAGQTNTEAFF.